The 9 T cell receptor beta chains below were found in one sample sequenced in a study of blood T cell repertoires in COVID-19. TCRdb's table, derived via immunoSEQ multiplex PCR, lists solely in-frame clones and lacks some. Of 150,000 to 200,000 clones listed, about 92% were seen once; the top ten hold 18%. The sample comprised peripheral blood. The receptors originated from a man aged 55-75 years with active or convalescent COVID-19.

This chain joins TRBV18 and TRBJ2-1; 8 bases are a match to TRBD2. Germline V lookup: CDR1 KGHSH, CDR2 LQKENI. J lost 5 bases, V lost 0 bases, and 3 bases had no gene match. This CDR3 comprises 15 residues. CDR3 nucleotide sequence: TGTGCCAGCTCACCACCGGGACTAGAAAACAATGAGCAGTTCTTC. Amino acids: CASSPPGLENNEQFF.

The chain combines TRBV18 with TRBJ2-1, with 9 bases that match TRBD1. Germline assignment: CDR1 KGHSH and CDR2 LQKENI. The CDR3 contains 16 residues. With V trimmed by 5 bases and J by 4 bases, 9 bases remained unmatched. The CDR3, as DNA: TGTGCCAGCTCATGGATCAGGACAGGGGCTTACAATGAGCAGTTCTTC. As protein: CASSWIRTGAYNEQFF.

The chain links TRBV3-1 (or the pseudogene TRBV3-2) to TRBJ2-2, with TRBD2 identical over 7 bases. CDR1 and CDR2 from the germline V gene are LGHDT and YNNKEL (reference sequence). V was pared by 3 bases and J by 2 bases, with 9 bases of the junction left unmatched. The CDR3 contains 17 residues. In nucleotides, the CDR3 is TGTGCCAGCAGCCAGGACCCCGGGGGGAAAAACACCGGGGAGCTGTTTTTT. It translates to CASSQDPGGKNTGELFF.

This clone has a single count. CDR3 amino acids: CAWSGGREEETQYF. The CDR3 DNA is TGTGCCTGGAGCGGGGGGCGGGAGGAGGAGACCCAGTACTTC. The rearrangement joins TRBV30 to TRBJ2-5, with 8 positions matching TRBD2. The germline V gene has CDR1 GTSNPN and CDR2 SVGIG (reference sequence). The trim removed 3 bases at V and 5 bases at J, leaving 8 bases unmatched. This CDR3 is 14 amino acids long.

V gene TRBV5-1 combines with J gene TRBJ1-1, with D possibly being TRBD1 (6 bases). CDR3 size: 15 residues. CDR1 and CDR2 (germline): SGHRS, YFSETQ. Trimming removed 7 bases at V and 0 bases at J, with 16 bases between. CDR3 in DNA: TGCGCCAGCCGATGGCAGGGGTATATGAACACTGAAGCTTTCTTT. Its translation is CASRWQGYMNTEAFF. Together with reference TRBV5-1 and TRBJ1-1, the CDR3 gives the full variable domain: KAGVTQTPRYLIKTRGQQVTLSCSPISGHRSVSWYQQTPGQGLQFLFEYFSETQRNKGNFPGRFSGRQFSNSRSEMNVSTLELGDSALYLCASRWQGYMNTEAFFGQGTRLTVV.

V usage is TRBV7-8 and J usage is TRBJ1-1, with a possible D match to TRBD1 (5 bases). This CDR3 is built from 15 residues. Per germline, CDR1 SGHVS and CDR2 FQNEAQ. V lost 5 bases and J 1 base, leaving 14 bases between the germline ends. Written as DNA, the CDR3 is TGTGCCAGCAGCCCGGTCGGGGGTGGGAACACTGAAGCTTTCTTT. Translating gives CASSPVGGGNTEAFF. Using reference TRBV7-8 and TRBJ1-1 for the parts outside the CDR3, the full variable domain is GAGVSQSPRYKVAKRGQDVALRCDPISGHVSLFWYQQALGQGPEFLTYFQNEAQLDKSGLPSDRFFAERPEGSVSTLKIQRTQQEDSAVYLCASSPVGGGNTEAFFGQGTRLTVV.

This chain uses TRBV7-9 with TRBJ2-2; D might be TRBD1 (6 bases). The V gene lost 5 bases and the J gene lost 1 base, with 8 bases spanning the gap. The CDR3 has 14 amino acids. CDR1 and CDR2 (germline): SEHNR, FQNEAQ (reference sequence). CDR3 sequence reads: CASSPTGNTGELFF. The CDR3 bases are TGTGCCAGCAGCCCGACAGGGAACACCGGGGAGCTGTTTTTT.

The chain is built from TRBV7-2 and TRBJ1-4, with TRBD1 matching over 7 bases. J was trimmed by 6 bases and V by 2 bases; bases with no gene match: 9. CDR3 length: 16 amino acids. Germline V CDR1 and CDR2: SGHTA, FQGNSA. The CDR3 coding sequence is TGTGCCAGCAGCTTAATTGCGACAGGGTTTGATGAAAAACTGTTTTTT. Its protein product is CASSLIATGFDEKLFF.

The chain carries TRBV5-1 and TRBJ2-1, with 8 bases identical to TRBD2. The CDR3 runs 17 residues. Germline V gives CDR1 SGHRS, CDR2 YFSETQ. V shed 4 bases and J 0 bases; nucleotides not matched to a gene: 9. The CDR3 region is CASSHPPGTSSYNEQFF. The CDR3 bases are TGCGCCAGCAGCCACCCCCCCGGGACTAGCTCCTACAATGAGCAGTTCTTC.